This is a list of T cell receptor beta chains from one sample in a study of cytomegalovirus exposure and HLA in healthy donors. Sequencing used immunoSEQ multiplex PCR; TCRdb keeps in-frame clones, though not all of them. The table shows some 160,000 clones, with around 79% occurring only once. Sequenced sample: PBMCs. Source of these receptors: a woman aged 45-60 years in good health and CMV-seronegative. Each CDR3 is given with its conserved first and last residue. A D gene is named only where the DNA matches it firmly. The listing skips clone size in some rows; elsewhere it reads once, few, many or a size class.

CASRPGLAIKDEQFF TGCGCCAGCCGCCCGGGACTAGCCATTAAGGATGAGCAGTTCTTC TRBD2 15 TRBJ2-1 TRBV5-1 .
CASSQDRSTGGGEQFF TGCGCCAGCAGCCAAGATCGGTCTACAGGGGGCGGGGAGCAGTTCTTC TRBD1 16 TRBJ2-1 TRBV4-3 .
CASSSTGAIAKNIQYF TGCGCCAGCAGCTCGACAGGGGCCATAGCCAAAAACATTCAGTACTTC TRBD1 16 TRBJ2-4 TRBV5-1 .
CACSLGGTDSNQPQHF TGTGCCTGCTCGTTAGGTGGGACAGATAGCAATCAGCCCCAGCATTTT TRBD1 16 TRBJ1-5 TRBV30 .
CASMIGKLGYGYTF TGCGCCAGCATGATCGGCAAACTAGGGTATGGCTACACCTTC . 14 TRBJ1-2 TRBV10-1 .
CASSYDSGGPYEQYF TGTGCCAGCAGCTACGATAGCGGAGGCCCCTACGAGCAGTACTTC . 15 TRBJ2-7 TRBV9 .
CASSFRGNTEAFF TGTGCCAGTAGTTTCAGGGGGAACACTGAAGCTTTCTTT . 13 TRBJ1-1 TRBV19 once
CASSDSPENYGYTF TGTGCCAGCAGTGACTCTCCGGAGAACTATGGCTACACCTTC . 14 TRBJ1-2 TRBV6-4 .
CASSLRLGSTDTQYF TGTGCTAGCAGCTTACGGCTAGGAAGCACAGATACGCAGTATTTT . 15 TRBJ2-3 TRBV7-7 .
CASRPQGSGELFF TGTGCCAGTAGACCCCAGGGGTCCGGGGAGCTGTTTTTT . 13 TRBJ2-2 TRBV19 .
CASSLRPGHLYGYTF TGTGCCAGCAGCTTACGGCCGGGACATTTATATGGCTACACCTTC . 15 TRBJ1-2 TRBV28 .
CASGLSRDNSGANVLTF TGTGCTAGTGGTTTGTCTCGCGATAACTCTGGGGCCAACGTCCTGACTTTC . 17 TRBJ2-6 TRBV12-5 .
CASSVDSKQETQYF TGTGCCAGCAGCGTAGACTCAAAGCAAGAGACCCAGTACTTC . 14 TRBJ2-5 TRBV9 .
CASSDRAYGYTF TGTGCCAGTAGCGACAGGGCCTATGGCTACACCTTC TRBD1 12 TRBJ1-2 TRBV19 .
CASSLSLAGGSYEQYF TGTGCCAGCAGTTTATCCCTAGCGGGAGGCTCCTACGAGCAGTACTTC TRBD2 16 TRBJ2-7 TRBV27 .
CASTAYREVAEQYF TGTGCCAGCACCGCGTACCGGGAGGTCGCCGAGCAGTACTTC TRBD2 14 TRBJ2-7 TRBV13 .
CASTDAAGTSGLADEQYF TGTGCCAGCACCGACGCTGCCGGGACTAGCGGGTTAGCAGACGAGCAGTACTTC TRBD2 18 TRBJ2-7 TRBV2 once
CAISGDLSSYNEQFF TGTGCCATCAGTGGGGACTTGAGCTCCTACAATGAGCAGTTCTTC . 15 TRBJ2-1 TRBV10-3 .
CASSVGSPGETQYF TGTGCCAGCAGCGTCGGTTCGCCGGGGGAGACCCAGTACTTC . 14 TRBJ2-5 TRBV7-2 .
CASSFGQGRMVGGEAFF TGTGCCAGCAGTTTTGGGCAGGGACGTATGGTCGGGGGTGAAGCTTTCTTT . 17 TRBJ1-1 TRBV28 .
CASITLRWGGTGFTGELFF TGTGCCAGCATTACATTAAGATGGGGGGGGACAGGGTTCACCGGGGAGCTGTTTTTT TRBD1 19 TRBJ2-2 TRBV28 .
CAWSVGGASQPQHF TGTGCCTGGAGTGTTGGGGGGGCGAGTCAGCCCCAGCATTTT . 14 TRBJ1-5 TRBV30 .
CASRQGGNQPQHF TGTGCCAGCCGGCAGGGCGGCAATCAGCCCCAGCATTTT . 13 TRBJ1-5 TRBV6-1 .
CASIMTVVGINQPQHF TGTGCCAGTATAATGACAGTTGTGGGTATCAATCAGCCCCAGCATTTT . 16 TRBJ1-5 TRBV28 .
CASSEGALILAGSTDTQYF TGTGCCAGCAGTGAGGGAGCGTTGATACTAGCGGGGAGCACAGATACGCAGTATTTT TRBD2 19 TRBJ2-3 TRBV11-2 once
CASSQETGLAGDADTQYF TGCGCCAGCAGCCAAGAGACGGGACTAGCGGGAGATGCAGATACGCAGTATTTT TRBD2 18 TRBJ2-3 TRBV4-1 .
CASSLRAGGGETQYF TGTGCCAGCAGCTTAAGAGCGGGAGGAGGGGAGACCCAGTACTTC TRBD2 15 TRBJ2-5 TRBV11-2 few
CARSLVFGPGGYEQYF TGTGCCAGAAGCTTAGTTTTCGGTCCGGGCGGGTACGAGCAGTACTTC . 16 TRBJ2-7 TRBV5-3 .
CSAGLAGGPGEQFF TGCAGCGCGGGACTAGCGGGAGGGCCCGGTGAGCAGTTCTTC TRBD2 14 TRBJ2-1 TRBV29-1 .
CASSGLAAQETQYF TGTGCCAGCAGCGGACTAGCGGCCCAAGAGACCCAGTACTTC TRBD2 14 TRBJ2-5 TRBV5-4 .
CASSQYITGTSGTDTQYF TGTGCCAGCAGCCAATATATTACCGGGACTAGCGGAACAGATACGCAGTATTTT TRBD2 18 TRBJ2-3 TRBV4-2 once
CASSTLGRGTDTQYF TGTGCCAGCAGTACCCTCGGGAGGGGCACAGATACGCAGTATTTT TRBD2 15 TRBJ2-3 TRBV7-3 .
CASSHTRGNSPLHF TGCGCCAGCAGCCATACACGGGGGAATTCACCCCTCCACTTT . 14 TRBJ1-6 TRBV4-1 .
CATSSGGTYQPQHF TGTGCCACCAGCAGCGGGGGGACCTATCAGCCCCAGCATTTT . 14 TRBJ1-5 TRBV15 .
CASSPWAGAPETQYF TGTGCCAGCTCACCGTGGGCGGGAGCGCCGGAGACCCAGTACTTC TRBD2 15 TRBJ2-5 TRBV18 .
CASSERGKNTEAFF TGTGCCAGCAGTGAACGGGGTAAGAACACTGAAGCTTTCTTT . 14 TRBJ1-1 TRBV6-1 .
CASGDRTGAREKLFF TGTGCCAGCGGGGACCGGACAGGGGCGCGTGAAAAACTGTTTTTT TRBD1 15 TRBJ1-4 TRBV28 .
CASSSHRGDSYEQYF TGTGCCAGCAGTTCTCACAGGGGCGATTCCTACGAGCAGTACTTC TRBD1 15 TRBJ2-7 TRBV27 .
CASSRQGYGYTF TGCGCCAGCAGCCGCCAGGGGTATGGCTACACCTTC . 12 TRBJ1-2 TRBV4-3 .
CACPWGVGEKLFF TGTGCCTGCCCCTGGGGGGTCGGTGAAAAACTGTTTTTT . 13 TRBJ1-4 TRBV30 .
CASSRLAGSSDEQFF TGCGCCAGCAGTCGACTAGCGGGAAGCTCAGATGAGCAGTTCTTC TRBD2 15 TRBJ2-1 TRBV5-1 .
CASSLSIGGYGYTF TGTGCCAGCAGCTTATCAATAGGGGGCTATGGCTACACCTTC . 14 TRBJ1-2 TRBV7-9 .
CASSLGLAGVQETQYF TGCGCCAGCAGCTTGGGACTAGCGGGAGTCCAAGAGACCCAGTACTTC TRBD2 16 TRBJ2-5 TRBV5-1 .
CASSYRDSEGDTEAFF TGTGCCAGCAGCTACCGGGACAGCGAGGGGGACACTGAAGCTTTCTTT TRBD1 16 TRBJ1-1 TRBV13 once
CASSPDRGSYEQYF TGTGCCAGCTCACCTGACAGGGGCTCCTACGAGCAGTACTTC TRBD1 14 TRBJ2-7 TRBV18 .
CAISEGLDPSYEQYF TGTGCCATCAGTGAGGGACTAGACCCTTCCTACGAGCAGTACTTC TRBD2 15 TRBJ2-7 TRBV10-3 .
CASRAGEFRDEQYF TGTGCCAGCAGGGCGGGAGAGTTTCGGGACGAGCAGTACTTC TRBD2 14 TRBJ2-7 TRBV6-6 few
CASSTGGNEQFF TGTGCCAGCAGCACCGGTGGCAATGAGCAGTTCTTC . 12 TRBJ2-1 TRBV6-5 .
CASSVVPGTEAFF TGTGCCAGCAGCGTAGTACCCGGGACTGAAGCTTTCTTT . 13 TRBJ1-1 TRBV9 .
CASSYPRDRGDEQYF TGTGCCAGCAGTTACCCCCGGGACAGGGGCGACGAGCAGTACTTC TRBD1 15 TRBJ2-7 TRBV6-6 .
CASSPDSLWGYTF TGTGCCAGCAGCCCGGACAGCCTCTGGGGCTACACCTTC . 13 TRBJ1-2 TRBV7-9 .
CASSTPQGPPGLAGYNEQFF TGTGCCAGCAGTACCCCCCAGGGGCCACCGGGACTAGCGGGGTACAATGAGCAGTTCTTC TRBD2 20 TRBJ2-1 TRBV13 .
CASSAPRDTGELFF TGTGCCAGCAGTGCGCCCCGGGACACCGGGGAGCTGTTTTTT . 14 TRBJ2-2 TRBV6-5 .
CASSPDRVTYEQYF TGTGCCAGCTCACCAGACAGGGTGACCTACGAGCAGTACTTC TRBD1 14 TRBJ2-7 TRBV18 .